The 17 T cell receptor beta chains listed next were all sequenced from one sample in a study of blood T cell repertoires in COVID-19. Sequencing was performed with immunoSEQ multiplex PCR; in TCRdb, only in-frame clones are kept and a portion is missing. The profile shows over 85,000 clones, almost 90% of them singletons. Sequenced input: peripheral blood. The receptors originated from a woman in her 70s with acute or convalescent COVID-19.

This clone was seen once. The chain employs TRBV5-1 and TRBJ2-1, with 13 bases that match TRBD2. This CDR3 comprises 15 residues. With V trimmed by 2 bases and J by 8 bases, 4 bases remained unmatched. Germline CDR1 and CDR2: SGHRS and YFSETQ. The DNA for the CDR3 is TGCGCCAGCAGCTTAAGGACTAGCGGGAGCCATGAGCAGTTCTTC. Amino acid sequence: CASSLRTSGSHEQFF.

The J gene is TRBJ2-7, the V gene TRBV28, with D perhaps matching TRBD2 (5 bases). The germline gives CDR1 MDHEN, CDR2 SYDVKM. The CDR3 sequence is 15 residues long. V was trimmed by 5 bases and J by 0 bases, leaving 14 bases between them. In DNA form, the CDR3 reads TGTGCCAGCAGTACCCCGGGGTCCCTCTCCTACGAGCAGTACTTC. As protein: CASSTPGSLSYEQYF.

J is TRBJ2-7 and V is TRBV6-5, with TRBD1 matching 12 bases. The CDR3 loop spans 15 amino acids. The V and J ends lost 7 bases and 2 bases, in that order; junction bases with no gene match: 6. Germline V gene lookup returns CDR1 MNHEY and CDR2 SVGAGI. The CDR3: CASTLGTGGAYEQYF. The DNA for the CDR3 is TGTGCCAGCACCCTCGGGACAGGGGGCGCCTACGAGCAGTACTTC.

The V gene is TRBV15, the J gene TRBJ1-3; D may be TRBD1 (5 bases). The CDR3 runs to 17 residues. Deletions cut 0 bases from V and 0 bases from J, with 12 bases between. Germline-derived CDR1 and CDR2 are LNHNV and YYDKDF (reference sequence). The CDR3 reads CATSREKGPSSGNTIYF. The DNA of the CDR3 is TGTGCCACCAGCAGAGAAAAGGGGCCCAGCTCTGGAAACACCATATATTTT.

There are a few counts of this clone. The gene calls are TRBV20-1 and TRBJ1-2, with no clear D. This CDR3 has 11 residues. Germline V gene data show CDR1 as DFQATT and CDR2 as SNEGSKA (reference sequence). V dropped 8 bases and J dropped 6 bases, with 13 bases sitting between them. CDR3 nucleotides: TGCAGTACTGAATCCTTCGATGGCTACACCTTC. This encodes CSTESFDGYTF.

The chain carries TRBV30 and TRBJ2-5, with D maybe TRBD2 (5 bases). The CDR3 has 14 amino acids. Between the trimmed V and J ends, which lost 0 bases and 3 bases, there was a span of 11 bases. Germline loops: CDR1 GTSNPN, CDR2 SVGIG (reference sequence). The CDR3 here is CAWSVNGMEETQYF. The CDR3 DNA reads TGTGCCTGGAGTGTAAACGGGATGGAAGAGACCCAGTACTTC.

This clone was seen a few times. The V gene is TRBV6-4, the J gene TRBJ2-3, with 12 bases fitting TRBD2. CDR3 length: 16 amino acids. Germline lookup yields CDR1 MRHNA and CDR2 SNTAGT. With V trimmed by 0 bases and J by 7 bases, 5 bases remained unmatched. The DNA of the CDR3 is TGTGCCAGCAGTGACTCGTGGACTAGCGGGACTCATACGCAGTATTTT. Translation gives CASSDSWTSGTHTQYF.

The rearrangement links TRBV6-5 to TRBJ2-7, with 14 bases fitting TRBD2. The CDR3 spans 15 residues. J lost 7 bases, V lost 6 bases, and 8 bases had no gene match. Germline V gene lookup returns CDR1 MNHEY and CDR2 SVGAGI. The CDR3 nucleotides read TGTGCCAGCAGGGCCGGGACTAGCGGGGGTCGGGAGCAGTACTTC. Translated: CASRAGTSGGREQYF.

The chain has TRBV5-4 and TRBJ2-2; 10 nucleotides line up with TRBD2. This CDR3 comprises 16 residues. Germline CDR1 reads SGHNT; CDR2 reads YYREEE (reference sequence). After removal of 0 bases from V and 4 bases from J, the junction contained 3 bases not matched to a gene. CDR3 in DNA: TGTGCCAGCAGCTTGGCTAGCGGGAGTCTCACCGGGGAGCTGTTTTTT. Residues: CASSLASGSLTGELFF.

This clone is a singleton in its sample. The chain carries TRBV2 and TRBJ2-7; possibly TRBD1 for D (6 bases). The CDR3 covers 14 residues. V lost 6 bases and J lost 2, with 14 bases in between. Germline V gives CDR1 SNHLY, CDR2 FYNNEI. This CDR3 is CASRTGPSTYEQYF. The CDR3 nucleotides read TGTGCCAGCAGGACAGGTCCTTCGACCTACGAGCAGTACTTC. The complete variable domain, with remaining parts taken from reference TRBV2 and TRBJ2-7, reads EPEVTQTPSHQVTQMGQEVILRCVPISNHLYFYWYRQILGQKVEFLVSFYNNEISEKSEIFDDQFSVERPDGSNFTLKIRSTKLEDSAMYFCASRTGPSTYEQYFGPGTRLTVT.

The chain employs TRBV24-1 and TRBJ2-1; 7 positions agree with TRBD1. Looked up from germline, CDR1 is KGHDR and CDR2 is SFDVKD. The CDR3 loop spans 14 amino acids. Trimming at V came to 5 bases and at J to 3 bases, leaving 3 bases not matched to a gene. CDR3 loop: CATSGGTVYNEQFF. CDR3 nucleotide sequence: TGTGCCACCAGTGGAGGGACAGTCTACAATGAGCAGTTCTTC.

This chain uses TRBV27 with TRBJ2-1; D is perhaps TRBD2 (5 bases). The CDR3 runs to 12 residues. The germline V gene has CDR1 MNHEY and CDR2 SMNVEV (reference sequence). The V gene lost 3 bases and the J gene lost 5 bases, with 5 bases spanning the gap. CDR3 nucleotide sequence: TGTGCCAGCAGTTTGAGGGACAATGAGCAGTTCTTC. Its translation is CASSLRDNEQFF.

The chain couples TRBV10-3 to TRBJ2-3; 9 bases are shared with TRBD1. This CDR3 region has 16 residues. CDR1 is ENHRY, CDR2 SYGVKD, per germline. V shed 2 bases, J shed 0 bases, and the junction held 3 bases outside the gene matches. CDR3 residues: CAISENRGRSTDTQYF. Here the CDR3 DNA reads TGTGCCATCAGTGAGAACAGGGGGCGTAGCACAGATACGCAGTATTTT.

J is TRBJ1-2 and V is TRBV2; D might be TRBD1 (5 bases). The V end was cut by 7 bases, the J end by 4 bases, with 13 bases between. This CDR3 region has 13 residues. Germline V gives CDR1 SNHLY, CDR2 FYNNEI. The DNA for the CDR3 is TGTGCCAGCACCCCCTGGGGGGGCTATGGCTACACCTTC. Its protein is CASTPWGGYGYTF.

The chain links TRBV5-1 to TRBJ1-6; TRBD1 might be the D (6 bases). Looked up from germline, CDR1 is SGHRS and CDR2 is YFSETQ. Trimming took 4 bases from V and 8 from J, leaving 19 bases between them. The CDR3 runs to 16 residues. CDR3 DNA sequence: TGCGCCAGCAGCCTGGGGGCAGGGGTTTCGGATTCACCCCTCCACTTT. Translated, it gives CASSLGAGVSDSPLHF.

This clone occurred once. The chain combines TRBV9 with TRBJ2-2, with TRBD2 identical over 8 bases. The V gene end was trimmed by 0 bases and the J gene end by 8 bases; junction bases not matched to a gene: 9. The CDR3 is 16 residues long. Germline loops: CDR1 SGDLS, CDR2 YYNGEE. As DNA, the CDR3 is TGTGCCAGCAGCGTAGACCCCCGGACTAGCACGGGGGAGCTGTTTTTT. Translated, it gives CASSVDPRTSTGELFF.

The chain combines TRBV4-2 with TRBJ2-5, with D possibly TRBD2 on 5 matching bases. The CDR3 spans 15 residues. The germline gives CDR1 LGHNA, CDR2 YNFKEQ. With 1 base removed from V and 3 bases from J, the gap between germline ends came to 12 bases. Here the CDR3 DNA reads TGTGCCAGCAGCCAAGTAAGAACGGAGGAAGAGACCCAGTACTTC. As protein: CASSQVRTEEETQYF.